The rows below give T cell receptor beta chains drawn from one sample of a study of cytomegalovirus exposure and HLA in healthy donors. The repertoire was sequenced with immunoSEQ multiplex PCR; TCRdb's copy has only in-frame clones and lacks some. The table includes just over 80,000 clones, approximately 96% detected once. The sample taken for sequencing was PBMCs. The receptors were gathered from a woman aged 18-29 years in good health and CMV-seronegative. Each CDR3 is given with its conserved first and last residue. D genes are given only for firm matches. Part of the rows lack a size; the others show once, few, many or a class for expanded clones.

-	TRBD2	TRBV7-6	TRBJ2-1	TGTGCCAGCAGCTTAGGGGTCCGGACTAGCGGCCAAAATGAGCAGTTCTTC	CASSLGVRTSGQNEQFF
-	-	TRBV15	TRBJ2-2	TGTGCCACCAGCCGAGGGTTTGCACTCTCACCAAACACCGGGGAGCTGTTTTTT	CATSRGFALSPNTGELFF
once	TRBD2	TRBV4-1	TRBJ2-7	TGCGCCAGCAGCCAGGGACTAGCGGGAGGGTCCTACGAGCAGTACTTC	CASSQGLAGGSYEQYF
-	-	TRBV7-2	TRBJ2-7	TGTGCCAGCAGATTACGTTACGAGCAGTACTTC	CASRLRYEQYF
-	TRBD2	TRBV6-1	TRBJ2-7	TGTGCCAGCAGTGAAACTAGCGGGAGTATCTACGAGCAGTACTTC	CASSETSGSIYEQYF
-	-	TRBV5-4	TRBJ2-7	TGTGCCAGCAGTCGAGCGGACTCCTACGAGCAGTACTTC	CASSRADSYEQYF
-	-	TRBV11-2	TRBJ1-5	TGTGCCAGCAGCTTATGGGGCAGCAATCAGCCCCAGCATTTT	CASSLWGSNQPQHF
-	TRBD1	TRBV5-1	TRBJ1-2	TGCGCCAGCAGCTTTCCTGACAGGGACTATGGCTACACCTTC	CASSFPDRDYGYTF
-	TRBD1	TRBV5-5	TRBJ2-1	TGTGCCAGCAGCCAACAGGGGATCTACAATGAGCAGTTCTTC	CASSQQGIYNEQFF
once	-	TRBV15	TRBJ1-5	TGTGCCACCAGCAGTGAAACAGGGACGAGAGGACAGCCCCAGCATTTT	CATSSETGTRGQPQHF
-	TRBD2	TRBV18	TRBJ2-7	TGTGCCAGCTCAGTCACTAGCGGGAGTTCCCGCGAGCAGTACTTC	CASSVTSGSSREQYF
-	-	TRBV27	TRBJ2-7	TGTGCCAGCAGAGCCGGGACACAAACCTACGAGCAGTACTTC	CASRAGTQTYEQYF
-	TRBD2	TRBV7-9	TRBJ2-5	TGTGCCAGCAGCCAGGGACTAGCGGGAGTGGGGCAAGAGACCCAGTACTTC	CASSQGLAGVGQETQYF
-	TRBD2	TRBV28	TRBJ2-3	TGTGCCAGCAGTTTAAGCGGGAGGGGGGCAGATACGCAGTATTTT	CASSLSGRGADTQYF
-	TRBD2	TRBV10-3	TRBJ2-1	TGTGCCATCAGTGTCCCCGGGACTAGCGTCGGCGAGCAGTTCTTC	CAISVPGTSVGEQFF
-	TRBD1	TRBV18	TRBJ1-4	TGTGCCAGCTCACTTTATCAGGGGGCGGCTAATGAAAAACTGTTTTTT	CASSLYQGAANEKLFF
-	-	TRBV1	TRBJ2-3	TGCACCAGCCCCCGACTAGCGGGAGGGCCCTGTACGCAGTATTTT	CTSPRLAGGPCTQYF
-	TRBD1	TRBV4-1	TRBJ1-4	TGCGCCAGCAGCCAAGAAAGGGACAGACGTCCCTTTGAGGATAATGAAAAACTGTTTTTT	CASSQERDRRPFEDNEKLFF